These 17 T cell receptor beta chains originate from one sample sequenced in a study of OX40 agonist ivuxolimab in advanced cancers. The repertoire was sequenced with immunoSEQ multiplex PCR; TCRdb's copy has only in-frame clones and lacks some. The table records tens of thousands of clones, 84% of them present only once. The sequenced sample was CD4+ or CD8+ T cells sorted from blood, obtained in a trial of the OX40 agonist ivuxolimab. These receptors all stem from an adult with an advanced solid tumor such as melanoma, head and neck, liver or kidney cancer.

V is TRBV25-1 and J is TRBJ2-3, with 12 bases identical to TRBD2. V gave up 5 bases and J gave up 2 bases; unmatched junction bases: 2. The CDR3 loop spans 15 amino acids. Germline V gene lookup returns CDR1 MGHDK and CDR2 SYGVNS. The CDR3 DNA follows: TGTGCCAGCAGTAGGACTAGCGGGGCCACAGATACGCAGTATTTT. Translating gives CASSRTSGATDTQYF.

The chain joins TRBV10-2 to TRBJ2-1, with D unresolved. Trimming took 2 bases from V and 0 from J, leaving 2 bases between them. The CDR3 covers 13 residues. Germline loops: CDR1 WSHSY, CDR2 SAAADI. The CDR3 DNA reads as TGCGCCAGCAGTGAGAACTCCTACAATGAGCAGTTCTTC. This sequence encodes CASSENSYNEQFF.

The chain carries TRBV5-4 and TRBJ2-7; D may be TRBD1 (5 bases). From germline, CDR1 is SGHNT and CDR2 YYREEE (reference sequence). This CDR3 is built from 13 residues. V was clipped by 1 base and J by 7 bases, with 12 bases between them. CDR3 coding DNA: TGTGCCAGCAGCTTGTTCAGGGTAAGGGAGCAGTACTTC. Encoded protein: CASSLFRVREQYF. The full variable domain, rest sourced from reference TRBV5-4 and TRBJ2-7, is ETGVTQSPTHLIKTRGQQVTLRCSSQSGHNTVSWYQQALGQGPQFIFQYYREEENGRGNFPPRFSGLQFPNYSSELNVNALELDDSALYLCASSLFRVREQYFGPGTRLTVT.

The rearrangement links TRBV28 to TRBJ2-5, with D unclear. The germline CDR1 and CDR2 sequences are MDHEN and SYDVKM. V lost 2 bases and J 5 bases, leaving 6 bases between the germline ends. The CDR3 extends over 12 amino acids. CDR3 coding DNA: TGTGCCAGCAGTTTAAGCGAGGAGACCCAGTACTTC. Amino acids: CASSLSEETQYF.

This rearrangement joins TRBV28 to TRBJ2-5; D may be TRBD2 (6 bases). Germline assignment: CDR1 MDHEN and CDR2 SYDVKM. The CDR3 consists of 15 residues. V lost 7 bases to trimming and J lost 2 bases, with 17 bases between them. The CDR3 loop is CASTIWGSGQETQYF. The CDR3 DNA is TGTGCCAGCACGATCTGGGGTAGCGGTCAAGAGACCCAGTACTTC.

This clone was recorded only once. This rearrangement joins TRBV5-5 to TRBJ2-5; 8 bases agree with TRBD2. The germline gives CDR1 SGHKS, CDR2 YYEKEE (reference sequence). The CDR3 totals 15 residues. With 5 bases clipped from V and 5 bases from J, the junction kept 11 bases outside the gene matches. The CDR3 nucleotides read TGTGCCAGCAGAGCGGGAGAGGGTTCATTCGAGACCCAGTACTTC. This translates into CASRAGEGSFETQYF.

This chain connects TRBV14 to TRBJ1-1, with a tentative D call TRBD1 (5 bases). Trimming removed 1 base from V and 0 bases from J, with 12 bases in between. Per the germline V gene, CDR1 is SGHDN and CDR2 is FVKESK. There are 16 residues in the CDR3. In DNA, the CDR3 is TGTGCCAGCAGCCAAGTAATGGGGGGAATGAACACTGAAGCTTTCTTT. This codes for CASSQVMGGMNTEAFF.

The chain recombines TRBV4-1 with TRBJ2-1; 9 nucleotides agree with TRBD1. The CDR3 consists of 17 residues. V dropped 3 bases and J dropped 4; count of bases not matched to a gene: 10. CDR1 and CDR2 (germline): MGHRA, YSYEKL. CDR3 coding DNA: TGCGCCAGCAGCCAGTTACGGACAGGGGTAACTTACAATGAGCAGTTCTTC. Translating gives CASSQLRTGVTYNEQFF.

The rearrangement links TRBV6-5 to TRBJ2-7, with D possibly being TRBD1 or TRBD2 (5 bases each). Germline V CDR1 and CDR2: MNHEY, SVGAGI. The CDR3 runs 14 residues. V was cut by 7 bases and J by 2 bases, with 15 bases left in between. The CDR3 nucleotides are TGTGCCAGCACCAGAGGGGCAGGGACCTACGAGCAGTACTTC. As protein: CASTRGAGTYEQYF.

The chain combines TRBV5-1 with TRBJ2-3; D is possibly TRBD1 or TRBD2 (5 bases each). The V and J ends lost 0 bases and 4 bases respectively, with 15 bases between them. CDR1 SGHRS and CDR2 YFSETQ come from the germline V gene. The CDR3 sequence is 16 residues long. The CDR3 DNA follows: TGCGCCAGCAGCTTGGCGGGGCAGGGTAATTCAGATACGCAGTATTTT. Its translation: CASSLAGQGNSDTQYF. The whole variable domain, filled in from reference TRBV5-1 and TRBJ2-3, reads KAGVTQTPRYLIKTRGQQVTLSCSPISGHRSVSWYQQTPGQGLQFLFEYFSETQRNKGNFPGRFSGRQFSNSRSEMNVSTLELGDSALYLCASSLAGQGNSDTQYFGPGTRLTVL.

The chain links TRBV5-6 to TRBJ2-5; TRBD2 is a possible D gene (7 bases). The ends were cut back, 3 bases at V and 5 bases at J, with 14 bases in the middle. The length of the CDR3 is 14 residues. Germline CDR1 reads SGHDT; CDR2 reads YYEEEE. For the CDR3, the DNA is TGTGCCAGCAGCTCTTCCAGGGGAGGGGAGACCCAGTACTTC. Translating gives CASSSSRGGETQYF.

This chain links TRBV5-1 with TRBJ2-6; no clear D gene. CDR1 is SGHRS and CDR2 is YFSETQ in the germline V gene. CDR3 length equals 16 residues. The ends were cut back, 4 bases at V and 9 bases at J, with 20 bases in the middle. CDR3 DNA sequence: TGCGCCAGCAGCCTGACCGGGTCACCCCCCAGCAACGTCCTGACTTTC. Its protein is CASSLTGSPPSNVLTF.

This chain joins TRBV7-8 and TRBJ2-5; 10 nucleotides align to TRBD2. V shed 4 bases, J shed 4 bases, and the junction held 0 bases outside the gene matches. The CDR3 totals 13 residues. The germline V gene has CDR1 SGHVS and CDR2 FQNEAQ. CDR3 nucleotide sequence: TGTGCCAGCAGCTGGACTAGCGGAGAGACCCAGTACTTC. Translation: CASSWTSGETQYF.

This chain uses TRBV30 with TRBJ2-7, with D perhaps matching TRBD1 (6 bases). Per the germline V gene, CDR1 is GTSNPN and CDR2 is SVGIG (reference sequence). Trimming pared 7 bases from V and 5 bases from J, leaving 18 bases between. This CDR3 is 13 amino acids long. This CDR3 is CAFNPEQGHEQYF. In DNA form, the CDR3 reads TGTGCCTTCAACCCCGAACAGGGACACGAGCAGTACTTC.

This chain joins TRBV29-1 and TRBJ2-5; 8 nucleotides align to TRBD1. The CDR3 loop spans 13 amino acids. The V and J ends lost 7 bases and 4 bases, in that order; junction bases with no gene match: 8. In germline, CDR1 is SQVTM, CDR2 ANQGSEA. The CDR3 DNA is TGCAGCGCAGGACAGGGTGGGGGAGAGACCCAGTACTTC. Amino acid sequence: CSAGQGGGETQYF.

This chain uses TRBV5-4 with TRBJ2-7; tentative D call: TRBD1 (6 bases). Trimming took off 2 bases at V and 6 bases at J, with 12 bases between the two ends. The CDR3 is 13 amino acids. The germline gives CDR1 SGHNT, CDR2 YYREEE (reference sequence). The CDR3 loop reads CASSFPGRGEQYF. The CDR3 coding sequence is TGTGCCAGCAGCTTTCCCGGCAGGGGCGAGCAGTACTTC.

This clone came up a few times. The chain uses TRBV5-5 and TRBJ2-7; D possibly corresponds to TRBD1 (6 bases). CDR1 and CDR2 (germline): SGHKS, YYEKEE (reference sequence). The length of the CDR3 is 15 residues. V was cut by 2 bases and J by 0 bases, with 12 bases left in between. The CDR3 DNA follows: TGTGCCAGCAGCTTCTCAGGGGCCGGCTCCTACGAGCAGTACTTC. It is translated as CASSFSGAGSYEQYF.